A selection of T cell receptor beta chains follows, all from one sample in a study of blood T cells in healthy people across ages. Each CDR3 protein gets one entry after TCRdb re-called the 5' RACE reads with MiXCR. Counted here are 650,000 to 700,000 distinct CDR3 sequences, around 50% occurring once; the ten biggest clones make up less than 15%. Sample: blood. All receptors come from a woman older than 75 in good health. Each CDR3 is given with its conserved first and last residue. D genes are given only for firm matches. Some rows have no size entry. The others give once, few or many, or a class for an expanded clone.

cdr3_nt: TGTGCCAGCAGCTCCCCGTATGGGACAGGGGGTCGTGGCTACACCTTC; cdr3_aa: CASSSPYGTGGRGYTF; v_call: TRBV9; d_call: TRBD1; j_call: TRBJ1-2; clone_size: -
cdr3_nt: TGTGCCAGCAGTTTATCGAGAGCGTATGGCTACACCTTC; cdr3_aa: CASSLSRAYGYTF; v_call: TRBV12-3/TRBV12-4; d_call: -; j_call: TRBJ1-2; clone_size: -
cdr3_nt: TGTGCCTGCAGCTTAGGTATAGGGAGTAGTTCTGGAAACACCATATATTTT; cdr3_aa: CACSLGIGSSSGNTIYF; v_call: TRBV7-8; d_call: -; j_call: TRBJ1-3; clone_size: -
cdr3_nt: TGCAGCGTCCGGCTCGTAGGTCTAGGAAACACCATATATTTT; cdr3_aa: CSVRLVGLGNTIYF; v_call: TRBV29-1; d_call: -; j_call: TRBJ1-3; clone_size: -
cdr3_nt: TGCAGTGCTAGAGTACAAGCGGGGGGGACAAGCTCCTACAATGAGCAGTACTTC; cdr3_aa: CSARVQAGGTSSYNEQYF; v_call: TRBV20-1; d_call: TRBD2; j_call: TRBJ2-7; clone_size: -
cdr3_nt: TGTGCCATCAGTGCAAGGGGGATGGTGGGCAATGAGCAGTTCTTC; cdr3_aa: CAISARGMVGNEQFF; v_call: TRBV10-3; d_call: -; j_call: TRBJ2-1; clone_size: many
cdr3_nt: TGTGCCAGCAGCCGAGGACTAGGCGGGTTCAATGAGCAGTTCTTC; cdr3_aa: CASSRGLGGFNEQFF; v_call: TRBV3-1; d_call: TRBD2; j_call: TRBJ2-1; clone_size: many
cdr3_nt: TGTGCTAGCAGCTTTTTCGTGAGCGGGAGAAACAATGGGCAGTTCTTC; cdr3_aa: CASSFFVSGRNNGQFF; v_call: TRBV7-2; d_call: TRBD2; j_call: TRBJ2-1; clone_size: -
cdr3_nt: TGTGCCAGCAGCCCGCTGTGGGGGGCGACCTACGAGCAGTACTTC; cdr3_aa: CASSPLWGATYEQYF; v_call: TRBV5-5; d_call: -; j_call: TRBJ2-7; clone_size: -
cdr3_nt: TGCAGTGCTAGACCTTTGTGGGGACAGGGGCCGATGAACACTGAAGCTTTCTTT; cdr3_aa: CSARPLWGQGPMNTEAFF; v_call: TRBV20-1; d_call: TRBD1; j_call: TRBJ1-1; clone_size: -
cdr3_nt: TGTGCCAGCAGCCCGGACGGTGGGGTCCAAGAGACCCAGTACTTC; cdr3_aa: CASSPDGGVQETQYF; v_call: TRBV2; d_call: -; j_call: TRBJ2-5; clone_size: many
cdr3_nt: TGTGCCAGCAGCTTAGCCCTAGCGGGAGTCTTACGCGAGCAGTACTTC; cdr3_aa: CASSLALAGVLREQYF; v_call: TRBV7-9; d_call: TRBD2; j_call: TRBJ2-7; clone_size: -
cdr3_nt: TGCAGTGCTTACGGGACTAGCGGGGGCTCCTACAATGAGCAGTTCTTC; cdr3_aa: CSAYGTSGGSYNEQFF; v_call: TRBV20-1; d_call: TRBD2; j_call: TRBJ2-1; clone_size: -
cdr3_nt: TGTGCCAGCAGACCCGTGCGGGGGGACCAAGAGACCCAGTACTTC; cdr3_aa: CASRPVRGDQETQYF; v_call: TRBV13; d_call: TRBD2; j_call: TRBJ2-5; clone_size: -
cdr3_nt: TGTGCCAGCAGCAAACGGATTTCAAACACTGAAGCTTTCTTT; cdr3_aa: CASSKRISNTEAFF; v_call: TRBV14; d_call: -; j_call: TRBJ1-1; clone_size: few
cdr3_nt: TGCAGCGGGGGGACAGTCTACAATGAGCAGTTCTTC; cdr3_aa: CSGGTVYNEQFF; v_call: TRBV29-1; d_call: TRBD1; j_call: TRBJ2-1; clone_size: many
cdr3_nt: TGCGCCAGCAGCCAAGGACTAGCGGGAGTTGGGACCCAGTACTTC; cdr3_aa: CASSQGLAGVGTQYF; v_call: TRBV4-1; d_call: TRBD2; j_call: TRBJ2-5; clone_size: many
cdr3_nt: TGTGCCAGCTCTCCAGAGGGACTCTATCCGTACTTC; cdr3_aa: CASSPEGLYPYF; v_call: TRBV3-1; d_call: -; j_call: TRBJ2-5; clone_size: -
cdr3_nt: TGTGCCAGCAGCTTAAGTGCCCATGGCTACACCTTC; cdr3_aa: CASSLSAHGYTF; v_call: TRBV7-9; d_call: -; j_call: TRBJ1-2; clone_size: many
cdr3_nt: TGTGCCAGCAGCTTAGAGGGGGGGACTCCGCAGTATTTT; cdr3_aa: CASSLEGGTPQYF; v_call: TRBV11-1; d_call: -; j_call: TRBJ2-3; clone_size: many
cdr3_nt: TGTGCCAGCAGCTCATCCCCTATGGGAACAGATACGCAGTATTTT; cdr3_aa: CASSSSPMGTDTQYF; v_call: TRBV7-3; d_call: -; j_call: TRBJ2-3; clone_size: many
cdr3_nt: TGTGCCAGCAGCTTAACTTTAGCGGGAGGCTCCTACAATGAGCAGTTCTTC; cdr3_aa: CASSLTLAGGSYNEQFF; v_call: TRBV7-9; d_call: TRBD2; j_call: TRBJ2-1; clone_size: once
cdr3_nt: TGTGCCAGCAGCGAGACAGGGGAGATCTACAATGAGCAGTACTTC; cdr3_aa: CASSETGEIYNEQYF; v_call: TRBV3-1; d_call: TRBD1; j_call: TRBJ2-7; clone_size: few
cdr3_nt: TGTGCCAGTAGATCCGGGAGCTTCACAGATACGCAGTATTTT; cdr3_aa: CASRSGSFTDTQYF; v_call: TRBV19; d_call: -; j_call: TRBJ2-3; clone_size: -
cdr3_nt: TGTGCCAGCAGTGAATTGGGGGGGCCCGGGGAGCTGTTTTTT; cdr3_aa: CASSELGGPGELFF; v_call: TRBV2; d_call: -; j_call: TRBJ2-2; clone_size: -
cdr3_nt: TGCAGCGTTGAGAGAGCGGGAGATGGGGAGACCCAGTACTTC; cdr3_aa: CSVERAGDGETQYF; v_call: TRBV29-1; d_call: TRBD2; j_call: TRBJ2-5; clone_size: many
cdr3_nt: TGTGCCAGCAGTTTTGGCCCCGGGACACCGAACACCGGGGAGCTGTTTTTT; cdr3_aa: CASSFGPGTPNTGELFF; v_call: TRBV27; d_call: -; j_call: TRBJ2-2; clone_size: -
cdr3_nt: TGCGCCAGCAGCCCCACGGGACAGGGGGCGAACACTGAAGCTTTCTTT; cdr3_aa: CASSPTGQGANTEAFF; v_call: TRBV5-1; d_call: TRBD1; j_call: TRBJ1-1; clone_size: many
cdr3_nt: TGTGCCAGCAGCCAATTCAGGGCCCGGAATGGCTACACCTTC; cdr3_aa: CASSQFRARNGYTF; v_call: TRBV14; d_call: -; j_call: TRBJ1-2; clone_size: -
cdr3_nt: TGTGCCAGCAGCCAATTAAGCGGGGGGGGATACAATGAGCAGTTCTTC; cdr3_aa: CASSQLSGGGYNEQFF; v_call: TRBV3-1; d_call: TRBD2; j_call: TRBJ2-1; clone_size: -
cdr3_nt: TGCGCCAGCAGCCCCCAATTCGGCACAGATACGCAGTATTTT; cdr3_aa: CASSPQFGTDTQYF; v_call: TRBV5-1; d_call: -; j_call: TRBJ2-3; clone_size: -
cdr3_nt: TGTGCCAGCTCACCTAGCGTACAGCCCATAGCCAAAAACATTCAGTACTTC; cdr3_aa: CASSPSVQPIAKNIQYF; v_call: TRBV18; d_call: -; j_call: TRBJ2-4; clone_size: few
cdr3_nt: TGCAGTGCTAGAGATGGCTTAGGACAGGGGGCAAACACCGGGGAGCTGTTTTTT; cdr3_aa: CSARDGLGQGANTGELFF; v_call: TRBV20-1; d_call: TRBD1; j_call: TRBJ2-2; clone_size: -